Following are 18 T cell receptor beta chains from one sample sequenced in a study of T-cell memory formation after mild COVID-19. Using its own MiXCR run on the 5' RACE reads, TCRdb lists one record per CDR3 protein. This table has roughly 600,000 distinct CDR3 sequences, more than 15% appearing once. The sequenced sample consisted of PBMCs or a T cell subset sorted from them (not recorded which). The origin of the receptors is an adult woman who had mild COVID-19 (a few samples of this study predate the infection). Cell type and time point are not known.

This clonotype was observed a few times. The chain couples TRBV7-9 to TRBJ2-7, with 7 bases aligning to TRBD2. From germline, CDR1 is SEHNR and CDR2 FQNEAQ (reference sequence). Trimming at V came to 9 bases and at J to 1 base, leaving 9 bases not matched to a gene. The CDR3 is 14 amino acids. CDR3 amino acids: CASRGEGRSYEQYF. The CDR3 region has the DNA TGTGCCAGTCGGGGGGAGGGGAGATCCTACGAGCAGTACTTC.

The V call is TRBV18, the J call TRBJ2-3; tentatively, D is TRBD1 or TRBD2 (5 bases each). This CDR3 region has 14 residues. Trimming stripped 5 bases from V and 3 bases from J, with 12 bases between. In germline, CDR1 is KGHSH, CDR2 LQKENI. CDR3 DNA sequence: TGTGCCAGCTCAGGGGCCGAGCGGACAGATACGCAGTATTTT. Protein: CASSGAERTDTQYF.

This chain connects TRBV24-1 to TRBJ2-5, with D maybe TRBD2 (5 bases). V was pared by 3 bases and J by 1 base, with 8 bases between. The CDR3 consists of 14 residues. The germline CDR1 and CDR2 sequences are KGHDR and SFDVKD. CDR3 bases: TGTGCCACCAGTGATCGGGGTCCCCAAGAGACCCAGTACTTC. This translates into CATSDRGPQETQYF.

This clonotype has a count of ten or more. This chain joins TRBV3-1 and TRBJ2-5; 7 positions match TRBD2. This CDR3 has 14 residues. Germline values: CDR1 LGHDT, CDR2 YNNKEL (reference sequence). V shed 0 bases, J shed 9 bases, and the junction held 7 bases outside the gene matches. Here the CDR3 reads CASSQERASGSQYF. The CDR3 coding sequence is TGTGCCAGCAGCCAAGAGAGGGCTAGCGGTTCCCAGTACTTC.

The CDR3 loop is CASSQAGTPNTGELFF. The DNA for the CDR3 is TGTGCCAGCAGCCAGGCCGGGACTCCGAACACCGGGGAGCTGTTTTTT. The chain employs TRBV3-1 and TRBJ2-2; D perhaps matches TRBD2 (6 bases). Deletions cut 3 bases from V and 0 bases from J, with 11 bases between. CDR3 size: 16 residues. Germline values: CDR1 LGHDT, CDR2 YNNKEL (reference sequence).

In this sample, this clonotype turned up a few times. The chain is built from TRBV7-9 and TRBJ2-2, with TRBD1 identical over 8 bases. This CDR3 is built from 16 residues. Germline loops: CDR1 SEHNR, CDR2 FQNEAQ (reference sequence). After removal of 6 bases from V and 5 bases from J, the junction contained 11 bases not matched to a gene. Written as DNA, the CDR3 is TGTGCCAGCAGTTTGGGCCGGGACAGGCCAACCGGGGAGCTGTTTTTT. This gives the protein CASSLGRDRPTGELFF.

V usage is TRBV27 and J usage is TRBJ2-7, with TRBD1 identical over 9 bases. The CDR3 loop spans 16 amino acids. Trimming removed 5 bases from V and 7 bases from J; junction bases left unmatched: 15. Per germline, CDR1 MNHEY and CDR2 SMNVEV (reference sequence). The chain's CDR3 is CASSPYAGTGLGEQYF. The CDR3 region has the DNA TGTGCCAGCAGTCCCTACGCCGGGACAGGGTTAGGTGAGCAGTACTTC.

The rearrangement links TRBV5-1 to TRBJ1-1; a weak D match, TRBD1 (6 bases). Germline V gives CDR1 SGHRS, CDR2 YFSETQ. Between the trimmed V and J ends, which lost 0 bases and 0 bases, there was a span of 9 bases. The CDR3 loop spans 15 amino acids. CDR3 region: CASSLGTDLNTEAFF. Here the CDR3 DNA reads TGCGCCAGCAGCTTGGGGACAGATTTGAACACTGAAGCTTTCTTT.

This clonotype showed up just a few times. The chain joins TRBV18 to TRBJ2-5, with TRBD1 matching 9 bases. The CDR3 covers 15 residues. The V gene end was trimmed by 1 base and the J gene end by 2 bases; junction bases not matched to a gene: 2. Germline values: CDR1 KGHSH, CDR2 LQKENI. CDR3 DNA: TGTGCCAGCTCACCACGGGACAGGGTTCAAGAGACCCAGTACTTC. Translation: CASSPRDRVQETQYF.

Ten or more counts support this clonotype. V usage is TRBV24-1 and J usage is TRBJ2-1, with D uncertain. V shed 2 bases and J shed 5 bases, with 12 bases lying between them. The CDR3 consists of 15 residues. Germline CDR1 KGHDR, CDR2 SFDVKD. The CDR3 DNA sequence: TGTGCCACCAGTGATTCCTCCACTACTCACAATGAGCAGTTCTTC. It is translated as CATSDSSTTHNEQFF.

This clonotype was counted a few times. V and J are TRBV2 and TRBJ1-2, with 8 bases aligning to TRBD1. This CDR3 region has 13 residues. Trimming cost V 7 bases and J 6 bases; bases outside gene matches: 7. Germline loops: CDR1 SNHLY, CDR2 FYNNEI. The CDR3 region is CASKADRVNGYTF. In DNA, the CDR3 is TGTGCCAGCAAAGCGGACAGGGTAAATGGCTACACCTTC.

The CDR3 DNA follows: TGTGCCAGCTCACAGTTTACGGCGGGACAGTTGAACACTGAAGCTTTCTTT. Translated, it gives CASSQFTAGQLNTEAFF. The genes are TRBV18 and TRBJ1-1; TRBD1 aligns across 7 bases. This CDR3 comprises 17 residues. The V segment lost 4 bases and the J segment 0 bases; nucleotides outside the gene matches: 11. The germline CDR1 and CDR2 sequences are KGHSH and LQKENI.

CDR3 nucleotides: TGTGCCAGCTCACCAGCGACAGGGGGCACTGAAGCTTTCTTT. Amino acid sequence: CASSPATGGTEAFF. The rearrangement joins TRBV18 to TRBJ1-1; TRBD1 aligns across 9 bases. Germline values: CDR1 KGHSH, CDR2 LQKENI. Trimming at V came to 2 bases and at J to 4 bases, leaving 2 bases not matched to a gene. This CDR3 comprises 14 residues.

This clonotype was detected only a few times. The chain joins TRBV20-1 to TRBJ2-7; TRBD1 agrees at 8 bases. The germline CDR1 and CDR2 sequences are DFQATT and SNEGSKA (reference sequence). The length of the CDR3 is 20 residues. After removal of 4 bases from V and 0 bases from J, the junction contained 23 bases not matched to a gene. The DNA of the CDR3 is TGCAGTGCTACCTTACCCCCCACGCGGACAGGGCGAAGACGCTCCTACGAGCAGTACTTC. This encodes CSATLPPTRTGRRRSYEQYF.

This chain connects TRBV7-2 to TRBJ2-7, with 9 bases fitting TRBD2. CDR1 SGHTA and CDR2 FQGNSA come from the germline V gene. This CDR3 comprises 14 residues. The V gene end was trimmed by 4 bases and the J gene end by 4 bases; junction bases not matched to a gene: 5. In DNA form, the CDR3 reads TGTGCCAGCAGCTCGATAGCGGGAGCGTACGAGCAGTACTTC. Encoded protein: CASSSIAGAYEQYF.

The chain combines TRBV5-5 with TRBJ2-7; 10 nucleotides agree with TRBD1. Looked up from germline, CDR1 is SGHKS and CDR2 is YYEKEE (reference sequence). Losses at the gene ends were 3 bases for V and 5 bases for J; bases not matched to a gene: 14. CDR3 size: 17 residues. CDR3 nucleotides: TGTGCCAGCAGCTACCAGGACAGGGGGGTTGTTGGTCACGAGCAGTACTTC. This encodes CASSYQDRGVVGHEQYF. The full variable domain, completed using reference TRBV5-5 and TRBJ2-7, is DAGVTQSPTHLIKTRGQQVTLRCSPISGHKSVSWYQQVLGQGPQFIFQYYEKEERGRGNFPDRFSARQFPNYSSELNVNALLLGDSALYLCASSYQDRGVVGHEQYFGPGTRLTVT.

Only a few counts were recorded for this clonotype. The DNA of the CDR3 is TGTGCCAGCAGCACTAGTCTAGCGGGAGAGGGAAATGAGCAGTTCTTC. Protein: CASSTSLAGEGNEQFF. The rearrangement joins TRBV9 to TRBJ2-1, with TRBD2 matching over 10 bases. Trimming removed 4 bases from V and 7 bases from J; junction bases left unmatched: 11. Germline lookup yields CDR1 SGDLS and CDR2 YYNGEE. The CDR3 runs 16 residues.

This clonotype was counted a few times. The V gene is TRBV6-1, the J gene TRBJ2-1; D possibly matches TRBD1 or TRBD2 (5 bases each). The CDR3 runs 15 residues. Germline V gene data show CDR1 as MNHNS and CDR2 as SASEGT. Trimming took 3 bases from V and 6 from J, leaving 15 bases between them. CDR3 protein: CASSDWGSIGNEQFF. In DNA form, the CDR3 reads TGTGCCAGCAGTGACTGGGGGTCCATCGGCAATGAGCAGTTCTTC.